A selection of T cell receptor beta chains follows, all from one sample in a study of blood T cell repertoires in COVID-19. The protocol was immunoSEQ multiplex PCR, while the TCRdb copy is restricted to in-frame clones and leaves out a portion. This table has approximately 240,000 clones, about 86% appearing once. The sequenced sample was peripheral blood. These receptors all stem from a woman aged 25 to 39 who had recovered from COVID-19. Each CDR3 is given with its conserved first and last residue. A D gene is named only where the DNA matches it firmly. Clone size is shown for a subset of rows, as once, few, many or a class of expanded clone.

cdr3_aa cdr3_nt clone_size cdr3_length v_call d_call j_call
CASSYRQGVKNEQYF TGTGCCAGCAGCTACCGACAGGGGGTCAAGAACGAGCAGTACTTC - 15 TRBV7-6 TRBD1 TRBJ2-7
CASSPGGGTFEQYF TGTGCCAGCTCACCAGGAGGCGGGACCTTCGAGCAGTACTTC - 14 TRBV18 - TRBJ2-7
CAWGPGGLNTEAFF TGTGCCTGGGGTCCGGGGGGCCTGAACACTGAAGCTTTCTTT few 14 TRBV30 - TRBJ1-1
CAIMGQGVHEQYF TGTGCCATCATGGGACAGGGCGTACACGAGCAGTACTTC - 13 TRBV10-3 TRBD1 TRBJ2-7
CAIRSDRAAFF TGTGCCATTCGATCGGACAGGGCGGCTTTCTTT - 11 TRBV6-5 TRBD1 TRBJ1-1
CASSRGGLARAFF TGTGCCAGCAGCCGGGGGGGATTAGCGCGAGCTTTCTTT - 13 TRBV3-1/TRBV3-2 - TRBJ1-1
CASSEASGSYEQYF TGTGCCAGCAGTGAGGCTAGCGGGAGCTACGAGCAGTACTTC - 14 TRBV6-1 TRBD2 TRBJ2-7
CASSYVLSGGFYEQYF TGTGCCAGCAGTTACGTCTTGTCAGGGGGTTTCTACGAGCAGTACTTC - 16 TRBV6-5 TRBD1 TRBJ2-7
CAWGRQYNTYEQYF TGTGCCTGGGGCCGACAGTACAATACCTACGAGCAGTACTTC few 14 TRBV30 - TRBJ2-7
CAISVLAETGGNEQFF TGTGCCATCAGTGTGTTGGCCGAGACAGGGGGCAATGAGCAGTTCTTC - 16 TRBV10-3 TRBD1 TRBJ2-1
CASSWGGSGANVLTF TGTGCCAGCAGTTGGGGGGGCTCTGGGGCCAACGTCCTGACTTTC - 15 TRBV27 TRBD2 TRBJ2-6
CASTLQGRNEKLFF TGTGCCAGCACCTTACAGGGGAGGAATGAAAAACTGTTTTTT - 14 TRBV6-5 TRBD1 TRBJ1-4
CASSFFSRSGANVLTF TGTGCCAGCAGCTTTTTTTCTCGCTCTGGGGCCAACGTCCTGACTTTC - 16 TRBV5-5 - TRBJ2-6
CASSVREKTPLHF TGTGCCAGCAGTGTAAGGGAGAAGACACCCCTCCACTTT - 13 TRBV2 - TRBJ1-6
CAVNHGQDRNTEAFF TGTGCCGTCAACCACGGGCAGGACAGGAACACTGAAGCTTTCTTT - 15 TRBV10-3 - TRBJ1-1
CASSERTGVTQYF TGTGCCAGCAGTGAGAGGACAGGGGTGACCCAGTACTTC - 13 TRBV2 TRBD1 TRBJ2-5
CASSPGGAGGDTQYF TGTGCCAGCAGTCCCGGGGGAGCGGGAGGAGATACGCAGTATTTT - 15 TRBV6-5 TRBD2 TRBJ2-3
CASSPPIYRGTEAFF TGTGCCAGCTCACCACCAATTTACAGGGGCACTGAAGCTTTCTTT - 15 TRBV18 TRBD1 TRBJ1-1
CAWSPPSHNEQFF TGTGCCTGGAGTCCCCCAAGCCACAATGAGCAGTTCTTC - 13 TRBV30 - TRBJ2-1
CASSLGPGSYNEQFF TGTGCCAGCAGCTTAGGGCCCGGGTCCTACAATGAGCAGTTCTTC - 15 TRBV7-2 - TRBJ2-1
CASSLDTSTYNEQFF TGTGCCAGCAGCTTAGACACTAGCACCTACAATGAGCAGTTCTTC - 15 TRBV7-9 - TRBJ2-1
CASSEGGGRDTQYF TGTGCCAGCAGTGAAGGAGGGGGTAGGGATACGCAGTATTTT - 14 TRBV6-1 - TRBJ2-3
CASSLGLAGNTGELFF TGCGCCAGCAGCCTAGGACTAGCGGGAAACACCGGGGAGCTGTTTTTT - 16 TRBV5-1 TRBD2 TRBJ2-2
CASSYQYRGRREDQETQYF TGTGCCAGCAGCTATCAATATCGAGGGAGGCGGGAGGACCAAGAGACCCAGTACTTC - 19 TRBV3-1/TRBV3-2 TRBD2 TRBJ2-5
CASSSPHRAGMEQYF TGTGCCAGCAGCTCCCCACATCGAGCGGGTATGGAGCAGTACTTC - 15 TRBV5-6 - TRBJ2-7
CASSRTGTGNTIYF TGTGCCAGCAGTCGGACAGGGACTGGAAACACCATATATTTT - 14 TRBV6-5 TRBD1 TRBJ1-3
CASTMGQGKETQYF TGTGCCAGTACTATGGGACAGGGTAAAGAGACCCAGTACTTC - 14 TRBV5-4 TRBD1 TRBJ2-5
CSGARDYGYTF TGCAGTGGAGCCAGGGACTATGGCTACACCTTC - 11 TRBV20-1 - TRBJ1-2
CASSPGTGAYEQYF TGTGCCAGCTCACCAGGGACAGGGGCCTACGAGCAGTACTTC - 14 TRBV18 TRBD1 TRBJ2-7
CASREGGLNSNQPQHF TGTGCCAGCAGGGAAGGGGGCCTTAATTCAAATCAGCCCCAGCATTTT - 16 TRBV27 TRBD1 TRBJ1-5
CASGSIPSQVKAQYF TGTGCCAGCGGCTCAATTCCTAGCCAAGTGAAAGCCCAGTACTTC - 15 TRBV27 - TRBJ2-7
CSVEERTSGSYEQYF TGCAGCGTTGAGGAGAGGACTAGCGGGAGCTACGAGCAGTACTTC - 15 TRBV29-1 TRBD2 TRBJ2-7
CASTLALSSYNEQFF TGTGCCAGCACCTTAGCGTTGAGCTCCTACAATGAGCAGTTCTTC - 15 TRBV27 - TRBJ2-1
CASSLPGTENTEAFF TGTGCCAGCAGCTTGCCCGGGACAGAGAACACTGAAGCTTTCTTT - 15 TRBV5-4 TRBD1 TRBJ1-1
CASSEGAGFSYEQYF TGTGCCAGTAGCGAGGGAGCCGGGTTTAGCTACGAGCAGTACTTC - 15 TRBV19 - TRBJ2-7
CALGEQPQHF TGTGCCTTAGGGGAACAGCCCCAGCATTTT few 10 TRBV30 - TRBJ1-5
CAAGYNEQFF TGTGCCGCGGGCTACAATGAGCAGTTCTTC - 10 TRBV27 - TRBJ2-1
CASSTRGGVNEKLFF TGTGCCAGCTCGACCCGGGGGGGGGTTAATGAAAAACTGTTTTTT - 15 TRBV25-1 - TRBJ1-4
CASSPIIPPLDRESYEQYF TGTGCCAGCAGCCCAATAATCCCACCCTTGGACAGGGAGTCATACGAGCAGTACTTC - 19 TRBV7-9 TRBD1 TRBJ2-7
CASGGQGIGYTF TGTGCCAGCGGGGGACAGGGGATAGGCTACACCTTC - 12 TRBV6-4 TRBD1 TRBJ1-2
CAIMGQGSDTQYF TGTGCCATCATGGGACAGGGGTCAGATACGCAGTATTTT - 13 TRBV10-3 TRBD1 TRBJ2-3
CASSSVIAGDSTF TGCGCCAGCAGCTCGGTTATAGCGGGAGATTCCACTTTT - 13 TRBV5-1 TRBD2 TRBJ2-3
CASSPSLPGDQPQHF TGCGCCAGCAGCCCATCGCTGCCAGGCGATCAGCCCCAGCATTTT - 15 TRBV5-1 - TRBJ1-5
CASSLSWGEEKLFF TGTGCCAGTAGCCTCTCCTGGGGAGAGGAAAAACTGTTTTTT - 14 TRBV19 - TRBJ1-4
CASSSDPTPGEQFF TGCGCCAGCAGCTCGGATCCAACGCCGGGTGAGCAGTTCTTC - 14 TRBV5-1 - TRBJ2-1
CASSLGSSNQPQHF TGTGCCAGCAGTTTAGGCAGTAGCAATCAGCCCCAGCATTTT - 14 TRBV28 - TRBJ1-5
CASSSRPAGNTGELFF TGTGCCAGCAGCTCCCGCCCGGCGGGGAACACCGGGGAGCTGTTTTTT - 16 TRBV7-6 - TRBJ2-2
CSVESQRGVGNQPQHF TGCAGCGTTGAAAGCCAACGGGGGGTTGGCAATCAGCCCCAGCATTTT - 16 TRBV29-1 - TRBJ1-5
CASSFRRDSGSTDTQYF TGTGCCAGCAGTTTCCGGAGGGATAGCGGGAGCACAGATACGCAGTATTTT - 17 TRBV28 TRBD2 TRBJ2-3
CASSPMTSGPYEQYF TGTGCCAGCAGTCCCATGACTAGCGGACCCTACGAGCAGTACTTC - 15 TRBV28 TRBD2 TRBJ2-7
CASSGQVYNSPLHF TGTGCCAGCAGTGGGCAGGTTTATAATTCACCCCTCCACTTT - 14 TRBV2 - TRBJ1-6
CASGLVLGGRSYNEQFF TGTGCTAGTGGTTTGGTACTAGGGGGACGCTCCTACAATGAGCAGTTCTTC - 17 TRBV12-5 - TRBJ2-1
CASSFDAAGVSNQPQHF TGTGCCAGCAGCTTCGATGCGGCGGGGGTTAGCAATCAGCCCCAGCATTTT - 17 TRBV5-5 - TRBJ1-5
CASSQERYLGLAAYNEQFF TGTGCCAGCAGCCAAGAACGGTATCTTGGTTTAGCGGCCTACAATGAGCAGTTCTTC - 19 TRBV4-2 - TRBJ2-1
CASSPGLAGFADTQYF TGCGCCAGCAGCCCGGGACTAGCGGGATTTGCAGATACGCAGTATTTT - 16 TRBV5-1 TRBD2 TRBJ2-3
CASSYNAESKEQYF TGTGCCAGCAGCTATAACGCCGAATCTAAGGAGCAGTACTTC - 14 TRBV7-3 - TRBJ2-7
CASSGQGTSNQPQHF TGTGCCAGTAGTGGACAGGGAACGAGCAATCAGCCCCAGCATTTT - 15 TRBV19 TRBD1 TRBJ1-5
CASSSGLESDIQYF TGTGCCAGTAGTTCGGGACTAGAATCTGACATTCAGTACTTC few 14 TRBV19 TRBD2 TRBJ2-4
CASSGMVGTQGTDTQYF TGTGCCAGCAGCGGGATGGTGGGGACCCAGGGGACAGATACGCAGTATTTT - 17 TRBV9 - TRBJ2-3
CASSQSGSSPHEQYF TGCGCCAGCAGCCAGAGCGGGAGTTCCCCCCACGAGCAGTACTTC - 15 TRBV5-1 TRBD2 TRBJ2-7